This entry concerns a single T cell receptor (beta chain). Its antigen is unknown. TCRdb reprocessed the 5' RACE reads via MiXCR and lists one record per CDR3 protein. Counted here are 510,000 or so distinct CDR3 sequences, approximately 16% occurring once; the ten biggest clones make up 0.44%. These data originate in a study of identical twins. Study findings and constraints: Twins' excess sharing was less marked for out-of-frame beta sequences. Shared out-of-frame alpha sequences (those common to twins) showed excess low generation probability.

J gave up 7 bases and V 7 bases, and 15 bases lay outside the gene matches. CDR3 length: 15 residues. CDR1 is LNHNV, CDR2 YYDKDF, per germline (reference sequence). These data also formed part of another study, on yellow fever vaccine responses in identical twins.

The source of this sequence is a young woman in good health. The chain carries TRBV15 and TRBJ2-7; 8 bases fit TRBD2. Sequencing was done on a sample of CD4+ T cells sorted from blood. CDR3 sequence (DNA): TGTGCCACCACTCAAGGGCCGGGACTAGTGAGGGAGCAGTACTTC. Amino acid sequence: CATTQGPGLVREQYF.